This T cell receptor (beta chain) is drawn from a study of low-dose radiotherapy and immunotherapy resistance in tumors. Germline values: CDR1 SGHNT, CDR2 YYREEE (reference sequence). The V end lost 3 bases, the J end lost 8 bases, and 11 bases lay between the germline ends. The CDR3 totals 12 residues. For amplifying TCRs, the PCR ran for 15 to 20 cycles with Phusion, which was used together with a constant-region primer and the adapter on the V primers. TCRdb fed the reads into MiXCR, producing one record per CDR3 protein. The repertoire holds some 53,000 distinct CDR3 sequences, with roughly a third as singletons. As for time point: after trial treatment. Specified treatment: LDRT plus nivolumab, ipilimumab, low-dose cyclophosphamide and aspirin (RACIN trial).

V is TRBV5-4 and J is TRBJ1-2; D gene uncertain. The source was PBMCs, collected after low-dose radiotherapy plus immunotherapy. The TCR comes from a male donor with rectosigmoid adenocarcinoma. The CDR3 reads CASSSGQIGYTF. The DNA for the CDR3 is TGTGCCAGCAGCTCTGGGCAGATAGGCTACACCTTC.